This T cell receptor (beta chain) was identified during a study of T cell repertoires in cytomegalovirus infection. On the study more broadly: In public TCR beta signatures, there were indications of both CMV infection and matching HLA type.

Findings and limits, study-wide: Identification of carriers of CMV plus the relevant HLA was achieved through cumulative public TCR beta family frequency. CMV-specific TCR beta clonotypes restricted by HLA-C dominated the ex vivo response.

The V and J ends lost 5 bases and 3 bases, in that order; junction bases with no gene match: 9. The CDR3 loop spans 15 amino acids. Germline V lookup: CDR1 SGHTA, CDR2 FQGNSA. TCRdb processed the reads anew with MiXCR; each CDR3 protein has one entry. The sample has approximately 500,000 distinct CDR3 sequences, about 11% seen once. This clonotype was observed at least ten times. Its antigen is not identified. Input material: PBMCs. This rearrangement joins TRBV7-2 to TRBJ2-7; 8 nucleotides align to TRBD2. The TCR originated in a human donor in good health (CMV status not recorded). Some clones in this sample may be carry-over from other donors' samples. The CDR3 region is CASSPRGGLGYEQYF. The CDR3 DNA sequence: TGTGCCAGCAGCCCACGCGGGGGGCTTGGCTACGAGCAGTACTTC.